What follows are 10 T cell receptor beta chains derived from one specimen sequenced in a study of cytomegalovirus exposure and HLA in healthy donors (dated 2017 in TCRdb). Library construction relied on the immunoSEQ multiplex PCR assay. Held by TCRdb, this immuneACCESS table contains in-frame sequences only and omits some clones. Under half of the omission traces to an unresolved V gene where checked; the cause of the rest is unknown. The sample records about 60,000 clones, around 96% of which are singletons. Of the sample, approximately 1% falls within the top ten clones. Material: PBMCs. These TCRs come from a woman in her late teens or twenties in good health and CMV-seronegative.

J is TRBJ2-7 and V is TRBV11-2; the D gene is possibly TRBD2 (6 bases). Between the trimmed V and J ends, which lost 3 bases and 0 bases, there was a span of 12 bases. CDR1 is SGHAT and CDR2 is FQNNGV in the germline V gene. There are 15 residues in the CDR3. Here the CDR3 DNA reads TGTGCCAGCAGCTTGTTGGTCGGGAGCTCCTACGAGCAGTACTTC. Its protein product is CASSLLVGSSYEQYF.

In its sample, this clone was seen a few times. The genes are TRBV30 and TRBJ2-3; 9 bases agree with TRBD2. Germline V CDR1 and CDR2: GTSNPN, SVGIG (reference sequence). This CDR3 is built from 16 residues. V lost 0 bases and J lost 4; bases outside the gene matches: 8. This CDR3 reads CAWSVVAAGGADTQYF. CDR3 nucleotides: TGTGCCTGGAGTGTAGTCGCGGCGGGAGGGGCAGATACGCAGTATTTT.

CDR3 protein: CATLGGTFNQPQHF. The CDR3, as DNA: TGTGCCACCCTGGGGGGGACCTTTAATCAGCCCCAGCATTTT. The chain combines TRBV28 with TRBJ1-5; perhaps TRBD1 as D (5 bases). The CDR3 is 14 residues long. V lost 10 bases, J lost 4 bases, and 17 bases lay in between. Germline CDR1 and CDR2: MDHEN and SYDVKM.

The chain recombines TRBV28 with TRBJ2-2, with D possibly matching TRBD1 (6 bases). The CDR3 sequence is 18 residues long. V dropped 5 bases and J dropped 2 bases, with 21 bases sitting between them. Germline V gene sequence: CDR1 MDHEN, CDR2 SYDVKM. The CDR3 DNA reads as TGTGCCAGCAGTCCCCCGGGACACCGATACCCTAACACCGGGGAGCTGTTTTTT. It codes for CASSPPGHRYPNTGELFF.

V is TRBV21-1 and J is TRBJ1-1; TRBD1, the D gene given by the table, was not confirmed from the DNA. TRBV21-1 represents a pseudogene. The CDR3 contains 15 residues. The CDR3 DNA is TGTGCCAGGGGGGTGGACAGCAGGGTGGGGACTGAAGCTTTCTTT. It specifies CARGVDSRVGTEAFF.

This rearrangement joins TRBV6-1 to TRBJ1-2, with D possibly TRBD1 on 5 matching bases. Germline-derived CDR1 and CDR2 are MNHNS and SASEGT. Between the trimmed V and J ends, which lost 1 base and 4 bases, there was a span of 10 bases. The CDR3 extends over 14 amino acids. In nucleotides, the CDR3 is TGTGCCAGCAGTGAAGGGCAGGGCGGCTATGGCTACACCTTC. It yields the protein CASSEGQGGYGYTF.

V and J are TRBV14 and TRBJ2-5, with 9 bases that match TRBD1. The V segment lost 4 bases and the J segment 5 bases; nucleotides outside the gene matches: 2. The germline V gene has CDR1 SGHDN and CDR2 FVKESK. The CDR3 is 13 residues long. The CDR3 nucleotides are TGTGCCAGCAGCCCGGGACAGGGTGAGACCCAGTACTTC. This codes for CASSPGQGETQYF.

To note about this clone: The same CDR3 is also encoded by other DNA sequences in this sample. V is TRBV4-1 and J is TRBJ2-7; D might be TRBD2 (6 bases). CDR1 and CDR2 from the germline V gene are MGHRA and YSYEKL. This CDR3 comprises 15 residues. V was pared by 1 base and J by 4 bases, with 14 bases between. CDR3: CASSQGRGAAYEQYF. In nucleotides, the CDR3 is TGCGCCAGCAGCCAAGGTCGCGGGGCCGCTTACGAGCAGTACTTC.

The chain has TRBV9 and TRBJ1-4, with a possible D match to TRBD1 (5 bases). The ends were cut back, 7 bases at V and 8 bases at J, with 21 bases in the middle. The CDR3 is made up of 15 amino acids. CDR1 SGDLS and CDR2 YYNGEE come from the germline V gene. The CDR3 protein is CASRGGATGSEKLFF. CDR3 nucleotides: TGTGCCAGCCGGGGAGGGGCCACGGGATCCGAAAAACTGTTTTTT.

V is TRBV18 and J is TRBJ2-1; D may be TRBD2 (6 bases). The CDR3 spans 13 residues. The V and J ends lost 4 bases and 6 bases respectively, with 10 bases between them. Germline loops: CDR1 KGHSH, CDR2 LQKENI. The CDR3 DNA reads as TGTGCCAGCTCACGCGGGATCACCAATGAGCAGTTCTTC. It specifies CASSRGITNEQFF. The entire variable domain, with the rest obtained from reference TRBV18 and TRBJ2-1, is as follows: NAGVMQNPRHLVRRRGQEARLRCSPMKGHSHVYWYRQLPEEGLKFMVYLQKENIIDESGMPKERFSAEFPKEGPSILRIQQVVRGDSAAYFCASSRGITNEQFFGPGTRLTVL.